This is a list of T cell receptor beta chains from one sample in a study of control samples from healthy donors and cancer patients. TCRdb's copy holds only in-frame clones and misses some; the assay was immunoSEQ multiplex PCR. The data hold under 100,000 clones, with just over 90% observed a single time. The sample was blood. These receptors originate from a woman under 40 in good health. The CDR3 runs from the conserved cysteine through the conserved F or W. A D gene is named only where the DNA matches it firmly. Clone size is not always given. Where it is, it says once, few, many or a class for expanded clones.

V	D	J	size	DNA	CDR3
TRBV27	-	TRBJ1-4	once	TGTGCCAGTGGCTTCGGACCAACTGCAACTAATGAAAAACTGTTTTTT	CASGFGPTATNEKLFF
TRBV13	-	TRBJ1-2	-	TGTGCCAGCAGCTTAGGGGACATCGCGAATTATGGCTACACCTTC	CASSLGDIANYGYTF
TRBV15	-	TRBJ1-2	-	TGTGCCACCAGCAGAGTTATGGGGGGATTCTATGGCTACACCTTC	CATSRVMGGFYGYTF
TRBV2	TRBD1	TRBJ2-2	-	TGTGCCAGCAGTGAAAGGGACAGCTATTCTACCGGGGAGCTGTTTTTT	CASSERDSYSTGELFF
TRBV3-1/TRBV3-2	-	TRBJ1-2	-	TGTGCCAGCAGCCAAGCGACCGATGGAGGCTACACCTTC	CASSQATDGGYTF
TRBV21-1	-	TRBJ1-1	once	TGTGCCAGCAGCAAAGCGAAAAGACAGGGAACTATGAACACTGAAGCTTTCTTT	CASSKAKRQGTMNTEAFF
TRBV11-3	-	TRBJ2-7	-	TGTGCCAGCAGCCCGAGTAGCGGAATCTACGAGCAGTACTTC	CASSPSSGIYEQYF
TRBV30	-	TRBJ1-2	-	TGTGCCACCCCGATGGGGTATGGCTACACCTTC	CATPMGYGYTF
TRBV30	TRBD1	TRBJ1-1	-	TGTGCCTGGGGACAGGGAATTACTGAAGCTTTCTTT	CAWGQGITEAFF
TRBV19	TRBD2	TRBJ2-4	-	TGTGCCAGTAGTATACGGGGAGGGGTAGCCAAAAACATTCAGTACTTC	CASSIRGGVAKNIQYF